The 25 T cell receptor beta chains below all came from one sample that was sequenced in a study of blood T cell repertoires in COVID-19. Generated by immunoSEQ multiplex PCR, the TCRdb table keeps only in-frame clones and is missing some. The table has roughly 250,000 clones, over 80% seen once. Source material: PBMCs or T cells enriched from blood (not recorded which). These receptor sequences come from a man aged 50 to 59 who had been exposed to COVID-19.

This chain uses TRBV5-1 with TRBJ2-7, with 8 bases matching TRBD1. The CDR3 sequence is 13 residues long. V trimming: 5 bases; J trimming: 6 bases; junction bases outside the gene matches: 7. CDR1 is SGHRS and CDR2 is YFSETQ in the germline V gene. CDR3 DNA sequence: TGCGCCAGCAGGGTCCAGGGGGCGCCCGAGCAGTACTTC. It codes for CASRVQGAPEQYF.

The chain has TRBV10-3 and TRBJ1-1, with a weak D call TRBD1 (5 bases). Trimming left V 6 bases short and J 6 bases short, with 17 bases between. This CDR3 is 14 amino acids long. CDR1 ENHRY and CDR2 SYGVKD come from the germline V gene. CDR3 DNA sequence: TGTGCCATCAGGGACACGCAGAGTCGGGCTGAAGCTTTCTTT. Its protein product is CAIRDTQSRAEAFF.

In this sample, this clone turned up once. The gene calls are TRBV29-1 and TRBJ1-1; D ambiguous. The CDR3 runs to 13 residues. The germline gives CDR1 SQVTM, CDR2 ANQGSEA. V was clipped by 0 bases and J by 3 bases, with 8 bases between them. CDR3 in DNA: TGCAGCGTTGAAGAGTCGGGTTACACTGAAGCTTTCTTT. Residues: CSVEESGYTEAFF.

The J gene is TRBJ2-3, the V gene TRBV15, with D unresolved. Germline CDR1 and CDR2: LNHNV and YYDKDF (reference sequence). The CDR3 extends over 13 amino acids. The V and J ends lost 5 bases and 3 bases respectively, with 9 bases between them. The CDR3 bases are TGTGCCACCAGCGCAAGAGATACAGATACGCAGTATTTT. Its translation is CATSARDTDTQYF. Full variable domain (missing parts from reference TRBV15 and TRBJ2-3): DAMVIQNPRYQVTQFGKPVTLSCSQTLNHNVMYWYQQKSSQAPKLLFHYYDKDFNNEADTPDNFQSRRPNTSFCFLDIRSPGLGDTAMYLCATSARDTDTQYFGPGTRLTVL.

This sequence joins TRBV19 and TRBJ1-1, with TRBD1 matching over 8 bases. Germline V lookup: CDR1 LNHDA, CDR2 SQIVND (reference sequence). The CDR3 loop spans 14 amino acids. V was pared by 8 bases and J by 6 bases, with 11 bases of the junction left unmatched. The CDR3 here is CASALRTGFSEAFF. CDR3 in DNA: TGTGCCAGTGCACTTCGGACAGGGTTTTCTGAAGCTTTCTTT.

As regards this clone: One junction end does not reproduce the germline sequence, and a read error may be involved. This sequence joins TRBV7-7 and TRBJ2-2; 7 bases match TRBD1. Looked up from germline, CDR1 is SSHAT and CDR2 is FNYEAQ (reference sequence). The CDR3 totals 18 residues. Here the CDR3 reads CASSLRSPGQLNTGELFF. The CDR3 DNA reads TGTGCTAGCAGCTTAAGGAGTCCGGGACAGTTGAACACCGGGGAGCTGTTTTTT.

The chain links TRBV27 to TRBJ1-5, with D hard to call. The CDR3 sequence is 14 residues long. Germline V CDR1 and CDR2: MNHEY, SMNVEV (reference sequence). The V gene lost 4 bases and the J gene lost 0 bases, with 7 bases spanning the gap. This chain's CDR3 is CASSSGYSNQPQHF. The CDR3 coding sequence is TGTGCCAGCAGTTCCGGTTATAGCAATCAGCCCCAGCATTTT.

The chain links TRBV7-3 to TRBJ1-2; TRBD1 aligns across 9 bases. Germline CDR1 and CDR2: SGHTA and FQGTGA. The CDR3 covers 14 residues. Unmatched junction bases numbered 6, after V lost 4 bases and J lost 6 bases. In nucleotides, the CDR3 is TGTGCCAGCAGCTCGCCGGGACAGGGAAATGGCTACACCTTC. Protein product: CASSSPGQGNGYTF.

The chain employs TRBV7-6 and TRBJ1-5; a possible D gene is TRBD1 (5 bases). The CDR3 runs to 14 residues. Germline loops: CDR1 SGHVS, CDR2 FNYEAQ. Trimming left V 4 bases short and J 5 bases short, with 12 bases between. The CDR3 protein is CASSSTTADQPQHF. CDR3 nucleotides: TGTGCCAGCAGCTCCACGACAGCCGATCAGCCCCAGCATTTT.

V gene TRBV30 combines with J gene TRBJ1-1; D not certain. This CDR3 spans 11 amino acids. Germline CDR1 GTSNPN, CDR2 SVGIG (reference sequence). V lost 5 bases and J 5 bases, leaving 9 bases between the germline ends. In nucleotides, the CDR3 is TGTGCCTGGGGGTCCCCGACTGAAGCTTTCTTT. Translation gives CAWGSPTEAFF.

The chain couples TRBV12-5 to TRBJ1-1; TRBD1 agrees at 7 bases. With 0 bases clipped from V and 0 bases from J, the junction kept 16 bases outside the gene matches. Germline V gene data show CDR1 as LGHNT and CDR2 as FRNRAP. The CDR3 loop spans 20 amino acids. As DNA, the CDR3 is TGTGCTAGTGGTTTGGTACGTCCAGGACAGGCGACACACATGAACACTGAAGCTTTCTTT. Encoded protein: CASGLVRPGQATHMNTEAFF.

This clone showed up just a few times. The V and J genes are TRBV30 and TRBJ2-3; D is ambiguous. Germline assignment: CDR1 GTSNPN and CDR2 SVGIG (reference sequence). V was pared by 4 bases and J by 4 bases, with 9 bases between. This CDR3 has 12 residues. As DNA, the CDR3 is TGTGCCTGGACGAACTCGGCAGATACGCAGTATTTT. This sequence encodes CAWTNSADTQYF.

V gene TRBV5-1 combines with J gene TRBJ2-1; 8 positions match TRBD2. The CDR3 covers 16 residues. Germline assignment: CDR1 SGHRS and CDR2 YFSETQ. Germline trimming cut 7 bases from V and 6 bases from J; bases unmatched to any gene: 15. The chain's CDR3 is CASARLTPGGRNEQFF. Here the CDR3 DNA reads TGCGCCAGCGCTAGACTTACACCGGGAGGGCGCAATGAGCAGTTCTTC.

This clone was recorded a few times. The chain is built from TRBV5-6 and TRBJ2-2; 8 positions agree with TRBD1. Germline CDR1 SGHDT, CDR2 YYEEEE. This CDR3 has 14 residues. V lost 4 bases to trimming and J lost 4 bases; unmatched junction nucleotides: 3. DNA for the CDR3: TGTGCCAGCAGCGTGGGACAGGTCACCGGGGAGCTGTTTTTT. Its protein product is CASSVGQVTGELFF.

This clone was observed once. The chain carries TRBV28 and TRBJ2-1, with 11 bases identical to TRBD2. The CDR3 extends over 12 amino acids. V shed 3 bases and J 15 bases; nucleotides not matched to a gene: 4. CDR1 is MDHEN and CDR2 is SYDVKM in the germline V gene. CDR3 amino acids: CASSFRLAGRFF. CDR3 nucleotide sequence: TGTGCCAGCAGTTTCAGACTAGCGGGACGGTTCTTC. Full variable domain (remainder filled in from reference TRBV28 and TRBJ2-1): DVKVTQSSRYLVKRTGEKVFLECVQDMDHENMFWYRQDPGLGLRLIYFSYDVKMKEKGDIPEGYSVSREKKERFSLILESASTNQTSMYLCASSFRLAGRFFGPGTRLTVL.

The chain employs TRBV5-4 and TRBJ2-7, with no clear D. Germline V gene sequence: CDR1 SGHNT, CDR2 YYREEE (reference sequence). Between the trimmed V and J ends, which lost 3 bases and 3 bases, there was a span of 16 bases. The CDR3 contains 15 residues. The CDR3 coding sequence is TGTGCCAGCAGCTCCGCAGGATCACTTCTCTACGAGCAGTACTTC. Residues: CASSSAGSLLYEQYF.

The DNA for the CDR3 is TGTGCCAGCAGCGGCCCCCAGGGGGCTAGCTATGGCTACACCTTC. Amino acids: CASSGPQGASYGYTF. The J gene is TRBJ1-2, the V gene TRBV7-3, with 8 bases identical to TRBD1. In germline, CDR1 is SGHTA, CDR2 FQGTGA. Losses at the gene ends were 5 bases for V and 4 bases for J; bases not matched to a gene: 9. This CDR3 region has 15 residues.

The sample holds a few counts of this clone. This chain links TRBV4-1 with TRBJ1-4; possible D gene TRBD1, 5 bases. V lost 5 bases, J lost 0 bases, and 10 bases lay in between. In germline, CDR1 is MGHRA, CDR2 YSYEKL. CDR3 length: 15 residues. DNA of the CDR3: TGCGCCAGCAGCGGGGCTGCTGCAACTAATGAAAAACTGTTTTTT. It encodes CASSGAAATNEKLFF.

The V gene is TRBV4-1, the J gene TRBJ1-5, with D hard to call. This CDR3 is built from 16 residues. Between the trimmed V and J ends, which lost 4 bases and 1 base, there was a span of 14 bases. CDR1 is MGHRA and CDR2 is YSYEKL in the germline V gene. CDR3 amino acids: CASSRLWVGSNQPQHF. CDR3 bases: TGCGCCAGCAGCCGGCTCTGGGTCGGGAGCAATCAGCCCCAGCATTTT.

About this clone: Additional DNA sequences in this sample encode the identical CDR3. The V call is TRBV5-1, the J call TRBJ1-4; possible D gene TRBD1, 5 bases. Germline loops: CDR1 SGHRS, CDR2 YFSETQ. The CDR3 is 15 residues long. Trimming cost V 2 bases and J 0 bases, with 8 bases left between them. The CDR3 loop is CASSLDRATNEKLFF. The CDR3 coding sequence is TGCGCCAGCAGCTTAGACAGAGCAACTAATGAAAAACTGTTTTTT.

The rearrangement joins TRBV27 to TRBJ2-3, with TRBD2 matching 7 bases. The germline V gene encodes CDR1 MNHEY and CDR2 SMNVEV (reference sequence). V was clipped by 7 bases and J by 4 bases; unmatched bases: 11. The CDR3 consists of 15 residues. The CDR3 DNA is TGTGCCAGCAATCATAGGACTAGATCAGCAGATACGCAGTATTTT. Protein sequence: CASNHRTRSADTQYF.

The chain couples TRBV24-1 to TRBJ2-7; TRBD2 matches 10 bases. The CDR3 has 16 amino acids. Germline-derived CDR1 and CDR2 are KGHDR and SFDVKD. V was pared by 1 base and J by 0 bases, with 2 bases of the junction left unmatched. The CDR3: CATSDFSGRSSYEQYV. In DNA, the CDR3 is TGTGCCACCAGTGATTTTAGCGGGAGGAGCTCCTACGAGCAGTACGTC.

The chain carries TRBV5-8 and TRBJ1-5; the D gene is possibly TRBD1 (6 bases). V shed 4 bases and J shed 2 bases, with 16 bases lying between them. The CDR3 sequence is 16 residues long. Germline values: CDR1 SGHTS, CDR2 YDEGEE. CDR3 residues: CASSHGQTAGNQPQHF. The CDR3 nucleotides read TGTGCCAGCAGCCATGGACAGACAGCCGGCAATCAGCCCCAGCATTTT.

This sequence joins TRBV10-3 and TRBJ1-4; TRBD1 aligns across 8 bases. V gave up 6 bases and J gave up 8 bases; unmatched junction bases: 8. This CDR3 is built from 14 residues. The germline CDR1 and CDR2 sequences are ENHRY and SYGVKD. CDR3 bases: TGTGCCATCAGCCCTGACAGGGGCCAAGAAAAACTGTTTTTT. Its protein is CAISPDRGQEKLFF.

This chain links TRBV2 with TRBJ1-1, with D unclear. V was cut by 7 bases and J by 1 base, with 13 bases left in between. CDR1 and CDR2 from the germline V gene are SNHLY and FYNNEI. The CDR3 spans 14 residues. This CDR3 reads CASTLLFGNTEAFF. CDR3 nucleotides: TGTGCCAGCACCTTATTGTTCGGGAACACTGAAGCTTTCTTT.